The 16 T cell receptor beta chains in this list originate from one sample, sequenced in a study of CD8+CD57+ T cells in acquired aplastic anemia. It was patients with CD8+CD57+ cell expansion by flow cytometry who were chosen for sequencing. The template for TCR beta VDJ and CDR3 sequence profiling was genomic DNA. A single record per CDR3 protein comes from TCRdb applying MiXCR to the reads. The table records 160,000 or so distinct CDR3 sequences, about 45% of them present only once. The source material was sorted CD4+, CD8+, or CD8+CD57+ T cells (not recorded which) from PBMCs. The receptors here all came from a human donor with aplastic anemia.

This clonotype is labeled medium-sized. J is TRBJ2-7 and V is TRBV7-6; TRBD1 matches 7 bases. Germline CDR1 SGHVS, CDR2 FNYEAQ. Losses at the gene ends were 11 bases for V and 7 bases for J; bases not matched to a gene: 8. This CDR3 has 11 residues. The CDR3 DNA reads as TGTGCCTCCGGACAGGTCGGGGAGCAGTACTTC. Protein product: CASGQVGEQYF.

The table lists this clonotype with many counts. Here the CDR3 reads CASSVSGGTQYF. The CDR3 region has the DNA TGTGCCAGCAGCGTAAGCGGGGGAACGCAGTATTTT. V gene TRBV9 combines with J gene TRBJ2-3; 8 bases agree with TRBD2. The CDR3 is 12 amino acids. From germline, CDR1 is SGDLS and CDR2 YYNGEE. V was pared by 1 base and J by 9 bases, with 1 base of the junction left unmatched. Using reference TRBV9 and TRBJ2-3 for the parts outside the CDR3, the full variable domain is DSGVTQTPKHLITATGQRVTLRCSPRSGDLSVYWYQQSLDQGLQFLIQYYNGEERAKGNILERFSAQQFPDLHSELNLSSLELGDSALYFCASSVSGGTQYFGPGTRLTVL.

With regard to this clonotype: A much larger clone lies one base from this, so it may be a read error. J is TRBJ2-2 and V is TRBV5-1; tentatively, D is TRBD1 (5 bases). Trimming stripped 2 bases from V and 7 bases from J, with 15 bases between. CDR1 is SGHRS and CDR2 is YFSETQ in the germline V gene. This CDR3 is built from 15 residues. As DNA, the CDR3 is TGCGCCAGCAGCTTACTCAGGGTGGACATCGGGGAGCTGTTTTTT. Protein sequence: CASSLLRVDIGELFF.

The CDR3 nucleotides read TGTGCCAGCATCTCACTAGCGGGAGGAGGGAATGAGCAGTTCTTC. Translated: CASISLAGGGNEQFF. The chain has TRBV7-3 and TRBJ2-1; 12 positions agree with TRBD2. This CDR3 contains 15 residues. The germline CDR1 and CDR2 sequences are SGHTA and FQGTGA. Trimming took 7 bases from V and 7 from J; bases not matched to a gene: 8.

This clonotype was detected a few times. This chain uses TRBV2 with TRBJ2-7; 9 bases fit TRBD1. The V gene end was trimmed by 4 bases and the J gene end by 5 bases; junction bases not matched to a gene: 9. This CDR3 is 15 amino acids long. Germline CDR1 and CDR2: SNHLY and FYNNEI. This CDR3 reads CASSGRGTGSNEQYF. In DNA form, the CDR3 reads TGTGCCAGCAGTGGACGAGGGACAGGGTCCAACGAGCAGTACTTC. Complete variable domain (other parts from reference TRBV2 and TRBJ2-7): EPEVTQTPSHQVTQMGQEVILRCVPISNHLYFYWYRQILGQKVEFLVSFYNNEISEKSEIFDDQFSVERPDGSNFTLKIRSTKLEDSAMYFCASSGRGTGSNEQYFGPGTRLTVT.

This clonotype was seen ten or more times. The CDR3 protein is CASSQAHGASGRRPYF. In DNA form, the CDR3 reads TGTGCCAGCAGCCAAGCCCACGGGGCTAGCGGGAGGCGCCCGTACTTC. The J gene is TRBJ2-7, the V gene TRBV14, with 11 bases matching TRBD2. This CDR3 has 16 amino acids. The J segment lost 12 bases and the V segment lost 1 base, leaving 14 bases of the junction unmatched. Germline-derived CDR1 and CDR2 are SGHDN and FVKESK. The variable domain in full, with the rest retrieved from reference TRBV14 and TRBJ2-7, is EAGVTQFPSHSVIEKGQTVTLRCDPISGHDNLYWYRRVMGKEIKFLLHFVKESKQDESGMPNNRFLAERTGGTYSTLKVQPAELEDSGVYFCASSQAHGASGRRPYFGPGTRLTVT.

CDR3 nucleotides: TGTGCCAGCAGCTCGGACAATTCCAGGCCCGGGGAGCTGTTTTTT. It translates to CASSSDNSRPGELFF. The chain uses TRBV7-6 and TRBJ2-2; the D gene is possibly TRBD1 (5 bases). Germline assignment: CDR1 SGHVS and CDR2 FNYEAQ. V lost 4 bases and J lost 6, with 15 bases in between. CDR3 length: 15 residues.

The chain couples TRBV10-3 to TRBJ2-6; 8 positions agree with TRBD1. This CDR3 has 18 residues. Germline assignment: CDR1 ENHRY and CDR2 SYGVKD. V dropped 0 bases and J dropped 0; count of bases not matched to a gene: 4. The CDR3 coding sequence is TGTGCCATCAGTGAGTCGGGACAGGTAGTCTCTGGGGCCAACGTCCTGACTTTC. Its protein product is CAISESGQVVSGANVLTF.

The chain combines TRBV10-2 with TRBJ2-7; possibly TRBD2 for D (6 bases). The length of the CDR3 is 15 residues. Trimming took off 6 bases at V and 4 bases at J, with 19 bases between the two ends. CDR1 is WSHSY, CDR2 SAAADI, per germline. The CDR3 sequence: CASRGVEGGTYEQYF. In DNA, the CDR3 is TGCGCCAGCAGGGGGGTTGAGGGTGGGACTTACGAGCAGTACTTC.

This chain connects TRBV7-8 to TRBJ2-7; tentative D call: TRBD2 (6 bases). V dropped 3 bases and J dropped 5 bases, with 11 bases sitting between them. The length of the CDR3 is 13 residues. Per germline, CDR1 SGHVS and CDR2 FQNEAQ. CDR3 sequence reads: CASSFSGSHEQYF. CDR3 DNA sequence: TGTGCCAGCAGCTTTTCCGGGAGCCACGAGCAGTACTTC.

In this sample, this clonotype turned up a few times. This chain links TRBV6-5 with TRBJ2-5; D gene ambiguous. The CDR3 has 15 amino acids. Germline loops: CDR1 MNHEY, CDR2 SVGAGI. The V end was cut by 0 bases, the J end by 5 bases, with 13 bases between. The chain's CDR3 is CASSYSVSVRETQYF. CDR3 DNA sequence: TGTGCCAGCAGTTACTCCGTTTCTGTGCGGGAGACCCAGTACTTC.

The sample holds many counts of this clonotype. The chain combines TRBV29-1 with TRBJ1-5; a possible D gene is TRBD1 (5 bases). The germline V gene has CDR1 SQVTM and CDR2 ANQGSEA. This CDR3 has 13 amino acids. V was cut by 7 bases and J by 7 bases, with 17 bases left in between. CDR3 loop: CSATGGGGQPQHF. The CDR3 bases are TGCAGCGCAACGGGGGGGGGAGGACAGCCCCAGCATTTT.

This chain links TRBV2 with TRBJ1-4; 7 nucleotides match TRBD1. The junction had 7 bases not matched to a gene; V was cut back by 10 bases and J by 5 bases. Germline V gene lookup returns CDR1 SNHLY and CDR2 FYNNEI. CDR3 size: 13 residues. In nucleotides, the CDR3 is TGTGCCACCACCGGGACAGCAAATGAAAAACTGTTTTTT. It is translated as CATTGTANEKLFF.

With respect to this clonotype: A much larger clone sits a single nucleotide away, making a read error possible. The rearrangement uses TRBV19 and TRBJ1-4; no firm D call. The ends were cut back, 7 bases at V and 10 bases at J, with 25 bases in the middle. This CDR3 has 16 residues. Germline CDR1 reads LNHDA; CDR2 reads SQIVND (reference sequence). The CDR3 is CASTIARVAPRGKLFF. The CDR3, as DNA: TGTGCCAGTACGATCGCCCGGGTGGCCCCGCGTGGAAAACTGTTTTTT.

The chain uses TRBV13 and TRBJ2-1; 8 bases align to TRBD2. Germline CDR1 PRHDT, CDR2 FYEKMQ (reference sequence). The ends lost 8 bases at V and 6 bases at J; junction bases unmatched: 12. This CDR3 region has 15 residues. CDR3 nucleotides: TGTGCCAGCCGGGCGGGAGCGGGAGTTCCCAATGAGCAGTTCTTC. Amino acids: CASRAGAGVPNEQFF.

The chain has TRBV9 and TRBJ1-6, with 9 positions matching TRBD1. Germline V lookup: CDR1 SGDLS, CDR2 YYNGEE. The ends lost 4 bases at V and 11 bases at J; junction bases unmatched: 7. The CDR3 contains 14 residues. Written as DNA, the CDR3 is TGTGCCAGCAGCCGGACAGGGGATAAGGCACCCCTCCACTTT. Translation: CASSRTGDKAPLHF. The full variable domain, completed using reference TRBV9 and TRBJ1-6, is DSGVTQTPKHLITATGQRVTLRCSPRSGDLSVYWYQQSLDQGLQFLIQYYNGEERAKGNILERFSAQQFPDLHSELNLSSLELGDSALYFCASSRTGDKAPLHFGNGTRLTVT.